This is a list of T cell receptor beta chains from one sample in a study of control samples from healthy donors and cancer patients. Measured with immunoSEQ multiplex PCR; TCRdb has only the in-frame clones, and not every one. The data show about 120,000 clones, about 87% seen once. Material for sequencing was blood. The receptor set was obtained from a man aged 25-40 years in good health. Each CDR3 is given with its conserved first and last residue. D genes are given only for firm matches. Size is stated for part of the rows, as once, few or many counts, or as a class when the clone is expanded.

TRBJ2-6 | once | TRBV11-3 | - | CASSRADGANVLTF | TGTGCCAGCAGCCGGGCAGATGGGGCCAACGTCCTGACTTTC
TRBJ2-4 | - | TRBV6-5 | - | CASSQTQGNIQYF | TGTGCCAGCAGCCAAACGCAGGGTAACATTCAGTACTTC
TRBJ2-7 | - | TRBV7-2 | - | CASSWGSKAGDEQYF | TGTGCCAGCAGCTGGGGGTCTAAAGCGGGCGACGAGCAGTACTTC
TRBJ2-3 | - | TRBV6-4 | TRBD2 | CASSSGADTDTQYF | TGTGCCAGCAGTAGCGGGGCAGACACAGATACGCAGTATTTT
TRBJ2-5 | - | TRBV29-1 | - | CSVGGSGRETQYF | TGCAGCGTTGGGGGGTCCGGGCGGGAGACCCAGTACTTC
TRBJ1-3 | - | TRBV2 | TRBD1 | CASSEEGQGNF | TGTGCCAGCAGTGAGGAAGGACAGGGAAATTTT
TRBJ1-2 | - | TRBV29-1 | - | CSVALRTANYGYTF | TGCAGCGTTGCCTTACGGACAGCTAACTATGGCTACACCTTC
TRBJ1-1 | - | TRBV10-3 | - | CAISPQNVNTEAFF | TGTGCCATCAGCCCACAAAATGTTAACACTGAAGCTTTCTTT
TRBJ2-2 | - | TRBV18 | TRBD2 | CASSPPSSGGNTGELFF | TGTGCCAGCTCACCACCGTCTAGCGGGGGAAACACCGGGGAGCTGTTTTTT
TRBJ1-4 | - | TRBV7-6 | - | CASSLGGGGSGEKLFF | TGTGCCAGCAGCTTAGGGGGTGGAGGTAGCGGCGAAAAACTGTTTTTT
TRBJ2-7 | many | TRBV4-2 | - | CASSQDQSREDVFYEQYF | TGTGCCAGCAGCCAAGATCAAAGCAGGGAGGATGTTTTCTACGAGCAGTACTTC
TRBJ1-5 | - | TRBV19 | - | CASNLHYGGQNQPQHF | TGTGCCAGTAATCTACATTACGGGGGCCAGAATCAGCCCCAGCATTTT
TRBJ2-2 | - | TRBV18 | - | CASSPGVHTGELFF | TGTGCCAGCTCACCAGGAGTCCACACCGGGGAGCTGTTTTTT
TRBJ2-7 | - | TRBV21-1 | - | CASSKVGYYEQYF | TGTGCCAGCAGCAAGGTCGGCTACTACGAGCAGTACTTC
TRBJ1-2 | once | TRBV12-3/TRBV12-4 | TRBD1 | CASRVTGSYGYTF | TGTGCCAGCCGCGTGACAGGGAGCTATGGCTACACCTTC
TRBJ1-1 | - | TRBV11-3 | TRBD1 | CASSEQGGNTEAFF | TGTGCCAGCAGCGAACAGGGGGGCAACACTGAAGCTTTCTTT
TRBJ1-1 | - | TRBV6-6 | TRBD1 | CASRKQGQTEAFF | TGTGCCAGCAGAAAACAGGGGCAGACTGAAGCTTTCTTT
TRBJ1-2 | - | TRBV15 | - | CATSRDLKGTGYTF | TGTGCCACCAGCAGAGATCTAAAGGGGACCGGCTACACCTTC
TRBJ1-1 | - | TRBV6-5 | - | CASSRGGLTEAFF | TGTGCCAGCAGTCGTGGGGGCCTCACTGAAGCTTTCTTT
TRBJ1-5 | - | TRBV19 | - | CASSITGVSNQPQHF | TGTGCCAGTAGTATCACCGGGGTTAGCAATCAGCCCCAGCATTTT
TRBJ2-3 | - | TRBV12-3/TRBV12-4 | - | CASRGGPEAQYF | TGTGCCAGCAGGGGCGGCCCTGAGGCGCAGTATTTT
TRBJ1-5 | - | TRBV27 | - | CASSWGRGQPQHF | TGTGCCAGCAGCTGGGGCCGCGGTCAGCCCCAGCATTTT
TRBJ1-1 | - | TRBV2 | - | CASNREGMNTEAFF | TGTGCCAGCAACAGGGAGGGGATGAACACTGAAGCTTTCTTT
TRBJ1-4 | - | TRBV5-1 | - | CASSLDGKNEKLFF | TGCGCCAGCAGCTTAGACGGGAAGAATGAAAAACTGTTTTTT
TRBJ2-7 | - | TRBV6-5 | - | CATRKGPHYEQYF | TGTGCCACCCGGAAGGGCCCCCATTACGAGCAGTACTTC
TRBJ2-6 | once | TRBV7-3 | - | CASSFRDLGISGANVLTF | TGTGCCAGCAGCTTCCGGGACTTAGGGATCTCTGGGGCCAACGTCCTGACTTTC
TRBJ1-3 | - | TRBV7-6 | - | CASSLEGGRSYGNTIYF | TGTGCCAGCAGCTTAGAAGGGGGAAGATCATATGGAAACACCATATATTTT
TRBJ1-4 | few | TRBV4-1 | - | CASSQVGGATNEKLFF | TGCGCCAGCAGCCAAGTAGGAGGGGCAACTAATGAAAAACTGTTTTTT
TRBJ2-5 | - | TRBV1 | - | CTSSQGGGLAGRYQETQYF | TGCACCAGCAGCCAAGGGGGGGGACTAGCGGGCAGGTACCAAGAGACCCAGTACTTC
TRBJ1-2 | once | TRBV10-3 | TRBD1 | CAIRDREGDYGYTF | TGTGCCATCAGAGACAGGGAGGGCGACTATGGCTACACCTTC
TRBJ1-6 | - | TRBV27 | - | CASSSWSSYNSPLHF | TGTGCCAGCAGTTCTTGGAGCTCCTATAATTCACCCCTCCACTTT
TRBJ2-1 | - | TRBV11-1 | TRBD2 | CASSFIAGSSYNEQFF | TGTGCCAGCAGCTTCATAGCGGGGAGCTCCTACAATGAGCAGTTCTTC
TRBJ2-5 | - | TRBV7-6 | - | CASSLGVGYQETQYF | TGTGCCAGCAGCTTAGGGGTGGGCTACCAAGAGACCCAGTACTTC
TRBJ2-7 | - | TRBV25-1 | TRBD1 | CASSAGTGGEQYF | TGTGCCAGCAGTGCCGGGACAGGGGGCGAGCAGTACTTC
TRBJ1-5 | once | TRBV5-4 | - | CASSLGGTQPQHF | TGTGCCAGCAGCTTGGGGGGCACTCAGCCCCAGCATTTT
TRBJ1-4 | - | TRBV21-1 | - | CASTTSGGQGIATNEKLFF | TGTGCCAGCACTACCTCAGGGGGACAGGGGATAGCAACTAATGAAAAACTGTTTTTT
TRBJ2-1 | - | TRBV30 | - | CAWSVPGLSSYNEQFF | TGTGCCTGGAGTGTACCGGGCCTCAGCTCCTACAATGAGCAGTTCTTC
TRBJ2-3 | - | TRBV18 | - | CASSQGNTDTQYF | TGTGCCAGCTCCCAGGGTAACACAGATACGCAGTATTTT
TRBJ2-3 | - | TRBV2 | - | CASSASRGLTDTQYF | TGTGCCAGCAGTGCTTCGCGGGGCCTCACAGATACGCAGTATTTT
TRBJ2-5 | - | TRBV5-1 | TRBD2 | CASSPTSGGPRETQYF | TGCGCCAGCAGCCCGACTAGCGGGGGGCCTAGGGAGACCCAGTACTTC
TRBJ2-5 | - | TRBV6-5 | - | CASGPGVYQETQYF | TGTGCCAGCGGTCCCGGGGTGTACCAAGAGACCCAGTACTTC
TRBJ2-1 | - | TRBV3-1/TRBV3-2 | - | CASSQMGGPYEQFF | TGTGCCAGCAGCCAAATGGGGGGGCCCTATGAGCAGTTCTTC
TRBJ1-4 | - | TRBV5-1 | - | CASSLGPANEKLFF | TGCGCCAGCAGCTTGGGTCCGGCTAATGAAAAACTGTTTTTT
TRBJ1-1 | few | TRBV2 | - | CASRLGNTEAFF | TGTGCCAGCAGACTGGGGAACACTGAAGCTTTCTTT
TRBJ1-2 | - | TRBV5-6 | - | CASSLTDYGYTF | TGTGCCAGCAGCTTGACGGATTATGGCTACACCTTC
TRBJ2-3 | - | TRBV28 | TRBD2 | CASSPGLAGGSDTQYF | TGTGCCAGCAGTCCTGGACTAGCGGGGGGGTCAGATACGCAGTATTTT
TRBJ1-2 | - | TRBV29-1 | - | CVSGTSNYGYTF | TGCGTGAGCGGGACTTCTAACTATGGCTACACCTTC